A single sample is the source of the 19 T cell receptor beta chains below, sequenced in a study of blood T cells in healthy people across ages. With a J-beta primer mix and a sample-barcoded 5' primer, a second PCR ran 7 to 11 cycles. TCRdb ran MiXCR on the 5' RACE reads and lists one entry per CDR3 protein. This sample has over a million distinct CDR3 sequences, with roughly 43% found just once. What was sequenced was blood. The receptors derive from a woman under 30 in good health.

The J gene is TRBJ1-2, the V gene TRBV7-9, with 7 nucleotides matching TRBD1. CDR3 length: 15 residues. V shed 1 base and J 3 bases; nucleotides not matched to a gene: 5. Germline V lookup: CDR1 SEHNR, CDR2 FQNEAQ (reference sequence). For the CDR3, the DNA is TGTGCCAGCAGCTTAGATACAGGGGAGGACTATGGCTACACCTTC. Encoded protein: CASSLDTGEDYGYTF.

This chain connects TRBV7-2 to TRBJ2-1; D unclear. Trimming removed 5 bases at V and 0 bases at J, with 23 bases between. The CDR3 has 19 residues. Germline lookup yields CDR1 SGHTA and CDR2 FQGNSA. CDR3: CASSPTWWYNPSSYNEQFF. The CDR3 bases are TGTGCCAGCAGCCCAACCTGGTGGTACAACCCAAGCTCCTACAATGAGCAGTTCTTC.

This clonotype came up a few times. This chain joins TRBV10-3 and TRBJ2-5; tentatively, D is TRBD1 (6 bases). The assigned J gene may be wrong: the sequence end matches TRBJ2-7 better. This CDR3 has 16 amino acids. Per germline, CDR1 ENHRY and CDR2 SYGVKD. The chain's CDR3 is CAISEPGTRYRSEQYF. As DNA, the CDR3 is TGTGCCATCAGTGAGCCTGGGACAAGGTATCGTAGCGAGCAGTACTTC.

The V gene is TRBV4-3, the J gene TRBJ1-6, with D hard to call. CDR3 length: 16 residues. The germline V gene encodes CDR1 LGHNA and CDR2 YSLEER. V gave up 2 bases and J gave up 5 bases, with 13 bases separating them. CDR3 amino acids: CASSQYGRGNNSPLHF. The CDR3 DNA reads as TGCGCCAGCAGCCAATATGGCCGGGGTAATAATTCACCCCTCCACTTT.

There are a few counts of this clonotype. The gene calls are TRBV28 and TRBJ2-5, with 10 bases that match TRBD2. The end of the DNA fits TRBJ2-7 better, so the J call may be wrong. CDR3 size: 15 residues. CDR1 and CDR2 (germline): MDHEN, SYDVKM. The CDR3 DNA is TGTGCCAGCACCCAGGAGTCTAGCGGGAGTAACGAGCAGTACTTC. Translated, it gives CASTQESSGSNEQYF.

The count of this clonotype is one. The chain links TRBV27 to TRBJ2-5; 7 nucleotides agree with TRBD2. From germline, CDR1 is MNHEY and CDR2 SMNVEV (reference sequence). V lost 5 bases, J lost 3 bases, and 9 bases stayed unmatched. The CDR3 is 15 residues long. The CDR3 DNA is TGTGCCAGCAGTCCCATTCAGGGAGGGGAAGAGACCCAGTACTTC. This encodes CASSPIQGGEETQYF.

V and J are TRBV9 and TRBJ1-5; 8 bases are shared with TRBD1. This CDR3 spans 14 amino acids. The germline CDR1 and CDR2 sequences are SGDLS and YYNGEE. Trimming cost V 3 bases and J 4 bases; bases outside gene matches: 3. CDR3 DNA: TGTGCCAGCAGCGCGGGACAGGAGAATCAGCCCCAGCATTTT. This encodes CASSAGQENQPQHF.

The V gene is TRBV7-3, the J gene TRBJ2-3; 7 nucleotides line up with TRBD2. With 0 bases clipped from V and 5 bases from J, the junction kept 8 bases outside the gene matches. Germline CDR1 reads SGHTA; CDR2 reads FQGTGA. CDR3 length equals 16 residues. Here the CDR3 DNA reads TGTGCCAGCAGCTTAACCCTTGGGAGCGGGGAAGATACGCAGTATTTT. Residues: CASSLTLGSGEDTQYF.

The rearrangement joins TRBV4-1 to TRBJ2-2; 10 bases are shared with TRBD2. In germline, CDR1 is MGHRA, CDR2 YSYEKL. The trim removed 1 base at V and 3 bases at J, leaving 2 bases unmatched. The CDR3 has 16 residues. The CDR3 loop is CASSQGTSGYTGELFF. DNA for the CDR3: TGCGCCAGCAGCCAAGGGACTAGCGGATACACCGGGGAGCTGTTTTTT.

J is TRBJ1-3 and V is TRBV10-3; possibly TRBD1 for D (6 bases). V lost 6 bases, J lost 7 bases, and 16 bases lay in between. CDR3 length: 14 residues. The V gene's germline CDR1 is ENHRY and CDR2 SYGVKD. This CDR3 is CAIRDNRVPNTIYF. The CDR3 region has the DNA TGTGCCATCAGGGATAACAGGGTCCCGAACACCATATATTTT.

The CDR3: CSARPTGFHEQYF. The CDR3 DNA reads TGCAGTGCTAGACCGACAGGGTTCCACGAGCAGTACTTC. The V gene is TRBV20-1, the J gene TRBJ2-7, with 7 nucleotides matching TRBD1. Germline V gene data show CDR1 as DFQATT and CDR2 as SNEGSKA (reference sequence). This CDR3 is 13 amino acids long. The J segment lost 5 bases and the V segment lost 2 bases, leaving 6 bases of the junction unmatched.

This clonotype was counted at least ten times. This chain joins TRBV7-2 and TRBJ1-2; 7 nucleotides agree with TRBD1. This CDR3 region has 14 residues. Germline CDR1 reads SGHTA; CDR2 reads FQGNSA. The V segment lost 0 bases and the J segment 2 bases; nucleotides outside the gene matches: 0. The CDR3 region has the DNA TGTGCCAGCAGCTTAGCCAGGGGGAACTATGGCTACACCTTC. Translated, it gives CASSLARGNYGYTF.

A note on this clonotype: The CDR3 carries no conserved terminal phenylalanine or tryptophan, so it likely arises from a read error. Because the CDR3's place on the DNA is in doubt, the DNA is left out and the CDR3 is given as listed by TCRdb. The chain employs TRBV24-1 and TRBJ2-4; the table calls TRBD1, which could not be checked here. Germline-derived CDR1 and CDR2 are KGHDR and SFDVKD. Ends included, the CDR3 has 16 residues. CDR3 protein: CATPVRTGRPKTFSTS.

This clonotype showed up just once. The V call is TRBV20-1, the J call TRBJ2-3, with 12 nucleotides matching TRBD2. The CDR3 sequence is 17 residues long. The ends lost 6 bases at V and 0 bases at J; junction bases unmatched: 10. Per germline, CDR1 DFQATT and CDR2 SNEGSKA (reference sequence). The CDR3: CSATWASGGASTDTQYF. The CDR3 DNA is TGCAGTGCGACGTGGGCTAGCGGGGGGGCTAGCACAGATACGCAGTATTTT.

This clonotype was counted only a few times. The CDR3 is CATSRTQAGAGDTQYF. DNA for the CDR3: TGTGCCACCAGCAGAACTCAGGCGGGGGCAGGAGATACGCAGTATTTT. This chain links TRBV15 with TRBJ2-3, with a possible D match to TRBD2 (7 bases). Germline CDR1 LNHNV, CDR2 YYDKDF (reference sequence). V was clipped by 2 bases and J by 5 bases, with 17 bases between them. The length of the CDR3 is 16 residues.

This chain joins TRBV6-4 and TRBJ2-3; 7 bases are a match to TRBD2. V shed 3 bases and J 5 bases; nucleotides not matched to a gene: 8. CDR1 is MRHNA, CDR2 SNTAGT, per germline. This CDR3 is built from 15 residues. CDR3 region: CASSEGSSGEDTQYF. As DNA, the CDR3 is TGTGCCAGCAGTGAAGGGTCCAGCGGGGAAGATACGCAGTATTTT.

Ten or more counts support this clonotype. The gene calls are TRBV4-3 and TRBJ2-3; D possibly matches TRBD1 or TRBD2 (6 bases each). The CDR3 sequence is 15 residues long. V lost 0 bases, J lost 6 bases, and 13 bases lay in between. Germline assignment: CDR1 LGHNA and CDR2 YSLEER. The CDR3 loop reads CASSQDLGGPDTQYF. CDR3 in DNA: TGCGCCAGCAGCCAAGATCTGGGGGGCCCCGATACGCAGTATTTT.

V gene TRBV12-3 or TRBV12-4 combines with J gene TRBJ1-2; 9 bases fit TRBD1. This CDR3 is 16 amino acids long. The J segment lost 3 bases and the V segment lost 6 bases, leaving 11 bases of the junction unmatched. DNA of the CDR3: TGTGCCAGCAGCGCCCTACAGGGGGCGGGGGACTATGGCTACACCTTC. Its translation: CASSALQGAGDYGYTF.

This clonotype was picked up a small number of times. The genes are TRBV29-1 and TRBJ2-7; TRBD1 or TRBD2 may be the D gene (6 bases each). CDR1 and CDR2 (germline): SQVTM, ANQGSEA. CDR3 length: 11 residues. The germline V and J ends were trimmed by 7 bases and 7 bases, with 14 bases remaining between them. The CDR3 reads CSARGANEQYF. CDR3 bases: TGCAGCGCAAGGGGGGCTAATGAGCAGTACTTC.